This TCR beta chain was observed in a study of chemoradiotherapy in HPV16-positive cancers. Measured with immunoSEQ multiplex PCR; TCRdb has only the in-frame clones, and not every one. This table has tens of thousands of clones, almost 90% appearing once. By share, this clone ranks as medium-sized. Its antigen remains unidentified. This CDR3 has 11 residues. The ends were cut back, 5 bases at V and 4 bases at J, with 6 bases in the middle. Germline V lookup: CDR1 SGHTA, CDR2 FQGNSA. Findings and limits, study-wide: Candidate HPV-specific clones and E7-related TCR motifs grew in tumor during treatment.

The gene calls are TRBV7-2 and TRBJ2-7, with unresolved D. The TCR was taken from a human donor with HPV-associated anogenital cancer. This specimen consisted of blood, obtained from a patient who underwent chemoradiotherapy. Written as DNA, the CDR3 is TGTGCCAGCAGCGAAAAATACGAGCAGTACTTC. Translated, it gives CASSEKYEQYF.